These 27 T cell receptor beta chains were all obtained from the same sample, sequenced in a study of monozygotic twins with cystic fibrosis. This table comes from immunoSEQ multiplex PCR, and its TCRdb copy is limited to in-frame clones, with some not included. The data hold some 35,000 clones, with 80% to 95% observed a single time. Material for sequencing was blood. Source of these receptors: a boy between 2 and 10 years old with cystic fibrosis.

The CDR3 reads CASSLVGNTEAFF. Here the CDR3 DNA reads TGTGCCAGCAGTTTAGTGGGGAACACTGAAGCTTTCTTT. The chain couples TRBV27 to TRBJ1-1; the D is unclear. CDR1 and CDR2 from the germline V gene are MNHEY and SMNVEV (reference sequence). The CDR3 totals 13 residues. V was clipped by 2 bases and J by 1 base, with 5 bases between them.

This clone was seen only a few times. The rearrangement joins TRBV25-1 to TRBJ1-4; D is ambiguous. Germline-derived CDR1 and CDR2 are MGHDK and SYGVNS. The length of the CDR3 is 17 residues. Trimming left V 6 bases short and J 0 bases short, with 17 bases between. Here the CDR3 DNA reads TGTGCCAGCAGCCCGGCACCCAAGATGGCAACTAATGAAAAACTGTTTTTT. Its protein is CASSPAPKMATNEKLFF.

V gene TRBV6-5 combines with J gene TRBJ2-3; D not resolved. Per the germline V gene, CDR1 is MNHEY and CDR2 is SVGAGI. V dropped 0 bases and J dropped 1 base, with 11 bases sitting between them. This CDR3 is 16 amino acids long. CDR3 in amino acids: CASSYSDVGGTDTQYF. In nucleotides, the CDR3 is TGTGCCAGCAGTTACTCGGATGTGGGCGGCACAGATACGCAGTATTTT.

A few counts support this clone. The chain uses TRBV12-5 and TRBJ1-4; D unclear. The V and J ends lost 5 bases and 7 bases respectively, with 11 bases between them. There are 13 residues in the CDR3. Germline V gives CDR1 LGHNT, CDR2 FRNRAP. CDR3 sequence: CASGLPLGEKLFF. CDR3 DNA sequence: TGTGCTAGTGGTCTCCCCCTCGGTGAAAAACTGTTTTTT.

The rearrangement uses TRBV6-5 and TRBJ1-1; tentatively, D is TRBD1 (6 bases). V lost 4 bases and J 0 bases, leaving 15 bases between the germline ends. The CDR3 runs to 16 residues. CDR1 and CDR2 from the germline V gene are MNHEY and SVGAGI. CDR3 DNA sequence: TGTGCCAGCAGTTTTCGAGGGGGGCCGATGAACACTGAAGCTTTCTTT. It is translated as CASSFRGGPMNTEAFF.

V gene TRBV7-8 combines with J gene TRBJ1-5, with 7 bases identical to TRBD1. The germline gives CDR1 SGHVS, CDR2 FQNEAQ. This CDR3 region has 17 residues. The V and J ends lost 2 bases and 2 bases, in that order; junction bases with no gene match: 9. CDR3 nucleotides: TGTGCCAGCAGCTTACTCGCAGGGGGAGTGGGCAATCAGCCCCAGCATTTT. Encoded protein: CASSLLAGGVGNQPQHF.

The J gene is TRBJ1-1, the V gene TRBV19; D call uncertain. Germline V gene sequence: CDR1 LNHDA, CDR2 SQIVND (reference sequence). V was shortened by 0 bases and J by 1 base, with 6 bases between the two germline ends. CDR3 length equals 14 residues. The DNA for the CDR3 is TGTGCCAGTAGTATAGATGCGGGGAACACTGAAGCTTTCTTT. It encodes CASSIDAGNTEAFF.

The CDR3 nucleotides read TGTGCCAGCAGCGGGGACAACAATCAGCCCCAGCATTTT. This codes for CASSGDNNQPQHF. J is TRBJ1-5 and V is TRBV7-9; tentatively, D is TRBD1 (6 bases). The V gene lost 5 bases and the J gene lost 3 bases, with 8 bases spanning the gap. Per the germline V gene, CDR1 is SEHNR and CDR2 is FQNEAQ (reference sequence). The length of the CDR3 is 13 residues. Full variable domain (remainder filled in from reference TRBV7-9 and TRBJ1-5): DTGVSQNPRHKITKRGQNVTFRCDPISEHNRLYWYRQTLGQGPEFLTYFQNEAQLEKSRLLSDRFSAERPKGSFSTLEIQRTEQGDSAMYLCASSGDNNQPQHFGDGTRLSIL.

This chain joins TRBV19 and TRBJ2-1; perhaps D is TRBD1 or TRBD2 (6 bases each). In germline, CDR1 is LNHDA, CDR2 SQIVND (reference sequence). Trimming shortened V by 5 bases and J by 8 bases, and 13 bases separated the two germline ends. The CDR3 loop spans 13 amino acids. CDR3: CASSRKGGYEQFF. CDR3 sequence (DNA): TGTGCCAGTAGTCGTAAGGGGGGCTATGAGCAGTTCTTC. The complete variable domain, with remaining parts taken from reference TRBV19 and TRBJ2-1, reads DGGITQSPKYLFRKEGQNVTLSCEQNLNHDAMYWYRQDPGQGLRLIYYSQIVNDFQKGDIAEGYSVSREKKESFPLTVTSAQKNPTAFYLCASSRKGGYEQFFGPGTRLTVL.

The rearrangement joins TRBV5-1 to TRBJ1-1; TRBD1 agrees at 9 bases. The CDR3 has 13 amino acids. Germline loops: CDR1 SGHRS, CDR2 YFSETQ. After removal of 4 bases from V and 4 bases from J, the junction contained 2 bases not matched to a gene. The CDR3 region has the DNA TGCGCCAGCAGCGCGGACAGGGGCACTGAAGCTTTCTTT. Translated: CASSADRGTEAFF.

The chain couples TRBV7-9 to TRBJ2-7; D ambiguous. The CDR3 loop spans 15 amino acids. Germline CDR1 reads SEHNR; CDR2 reads FQNEAQ (reference sequence). V lost 5 bases and J lost 6, with 20 bases in between. The CDR3 bases are TGTGCCAGCAGCCCCCATTATGTGGGTACGGGCGAGCAGTACTTC. Translation gives CASSPHYVGTGEQYF.

The chain links TRBV2 to TRBJ1-5, with a possible D match to TRBD1 (5 bases). Trimming removed 4 bases at V and 6 bases at J, with 10 bases between. The germline CDR1 and CDR2 sequences are SNHLY and FYNNEI. This CDR3 has 13 residues. The CDR3 is CASSGQGGQPQHF. CDR3 DNA sequence: TGTGCCAGCAGTGGGCAGGGAGGTCAGCCCCAGCATTTT.

The chain combines TRBV6-1 with TRBJ2-7, with D possibly TRBD1 on 5 matching bases. The germline V and J ends were trimmed by 6 bases and 4 bases, with 22 bases remaining between them. Germline CDR1 is MNHNS and CDR2 is SASEGT. This CDR3 has 16 residues. CDR3 amino acids: CASRESVTSGQYEQYF. The CDR3 DNA is TGTGCCAGCAGGGAATCGGTCACATCAGGACAATACGAGCAGTACTTC.

The chain's CDR3 is CASSQDNGGSYGYTF. Here the CDR3 DNA reads TGCGCCAGCAGCCAAGATAATGGGGGGTCCTATGGCTACACCTTC. The chain recombines TRBV4-1 with TRBJ1-2; D possibly corresponds to TRBD1 (5 bases). V lost 0 bases, J lost 4 bases, and 12 bases lay in between. This CDR3 has 15 residues. Per germline, CDR1 MGHRA and CDR2 YSYEKL.

The chain uses TRBV7-8 and TRBJ2-3, with TRBD1 matching over 8 bases. V shed 5 bases and J 1 base; nucleotides not matched to a gene: 11. This CDR3 has 17 residues. Per the germline V gene, CDR1 is SGHVS and CDR2 is FQNEAQ. The CDR3 sequence is CASSIISGGGRTDTQYF. CDR3 nucleotide sequence: TGTGCCAGCAGCATTATATCAGGGGGCGGGCGCACAGATACGCAGTATTTT.

V is TRBV2 and J is TRBJ1-5; weak D call: TRBD1 (5 bases). The CDR3 contains 13 residues. CDR1 is SNHLY, CDR2 FYNNEI, per germline. The V gene lost 2 bases and the J gene lost 4 bases, with 6 bases spanning the gap. CDR3 nucleotide sequence: TGTGCCAGCAGTGAAACAGGAAATCAGCCCCAGCATTTT. It translates to CASSETGNQPQHF.

This chain joins TRBV9 and TRBJ2-1, with D maybe TRBD2 (7 bases). Germline CDR1 SGDLS, CDR2 YYNGEE. The CDR3 length is 15 residues. Deletions cut 0 bases from V and 2 bases from J, with 9 bases between. The CDR3 loop reads CASSVGGGPYNEQFF. As DNA, the CDR3 is TGTGCCAGCAGCGTAGGCGGGGGCCCCTACAATGAGCAGTTCTTC.

This clone is a singleton in its sample. The chain employs TRBV5-1 and TRBJ1-1, with D maybe TRBD1 (5 bases). Trimming removed 0 bases from V and 1 base from J, with 7 bases in between. CDR3 length equals 14 residues. Germline V gives CDR1 SGHRS, CDR2 YFSETQ. CDR3 sequence reads: CASSLGGENTEAFF. The CDR3 bases are TGCGCCAGCAGCTTGGGAGGGGAGAACACTGAAGCTTTCTTT.

This clone has a handful of counts. V usage is TRBV2 and J usage is TRBJ1-1, with D perhaps TRBD1 (6 bases). The CDR3 totals 14 residues. Per germline, CDR1 SNHLY and CDR2 FYNNEI. V shed 6 bases and J shed 4 bases, with 15 bases lying between them. The DNA of the CDR3 is TGTGCCAGCAGCGTTACAGGGTATGGCACTGAAGCTTTCTTT. It yields the protein CASSVTGYGTEAFF.

The gene calls are TRBV12-5 and TRBJ2-7, with D possibly being TRBD1 or TRBD2 (6 bases each). This CDR3 is 16 amino acids long. Germline lookup yields CDR1 LGHNT and CDR2 FRNRAP. The ends were cut back, 6 bases at V and 3 bases at J, with 21 bases in the middle. This CDR3 is CASGDPIGGQNYEQYF. The DNA for the CDR3 is TGTGCTAGTGGAGACCCAATTGGGGGGCAAAACTACGAGCAGTACTTC.

The CDR3 sequence is CAPRLRGCRCRETQYF. The CDR3 DNA follows: TGTGCCCCACGTTTACGGGGGTGTCGGTGTAGAGAGACCCAGTACTTC. The genes are TRBV19 and TRBJ2-5; maybe TRBD2 (6 bases). The CDR3 is 16 residues long. Trimming stripped 11 bases from V and 4 bases from J, with 26 bases between. CDR1 is LNHDA, CDR2 SQIVND, per germline (reference sequence).

This chain connects TRBV5-5 to TRBJ2-1; no definite D call. Germline CDR1 and CDR2: SGHKS and YYEKEE (reference sequence). The CDR3 loop spans 14 amino acids. With 0 bases removed from V and 6 bases from J, the gap between germline ends came to 10 bases. The CDR3 spells CASSLEVRANEQFF. CDR3 coding DNA: TGTGCCAGCAGCTTGGAGGTTCGGGCCAATGAGCAGTTCTTC.

The chain has TRBV9 and TRBJ1-2, with TRBD1 matching over 9 bases. The CDR3 runs 15 residues. Germline lookup yields CDR1 SGDLS and CDR2 YYNGEE. The ends lost 4 bases at V and 2 bases at J; junction bases unmatched: 6. CDR3 residues: CASSPRTGENYGYTF. CDR3 DNA: TGTGCCAGCAGCCCCCGGACAGGGGAGAACTATGGCTACACCTTC. Together with reference TRBV9 and TRBJ1-2, the CDR3 gives the full variable domain: DSGVTQTPKHLITATGQRVTLRCSPRSGDLSVYWYQQSLDQGLQFLIQYYNGEERAKGNILERFSAQQFPDLHSELNLSSLELGDSALYFCASSPRTGENYGYTFGSGTRLTVV.

This chain joins TRBV7-9 and TRBJ1-2; a weak D match, TRBD1 (5 bases). The CDR3 runs 16 residues. Trimming stripped 2 bases from V and 6 bases from J, with 19 bases between. Germline CDR1 and CDR2: SEHNR and FQNEAQ (reference sequence). CDR3 in amino acids: CASSLTLGQGGDGYTF. As DNA, the CDR3 is TGTGCCAGCAGCTTAACGTTGGGGCAGGGAGGAGATGGCTACACCTTC.

This chain joins TRBV5-1 and TRBJ1-5, with D maybe TRBD1 (6 bases). Trimming stripped 3 bases from V and 8 bases from J, with 15 bases between. The CDR3 spans 14 residues. Germline values: CDR1 SGHRS, CDR2 YFSETQ. In DNA, the CDR3 is TGCGCCAGCAGCTGGACTACAGGGTCTGAGCCCCAGCATTTT. This gives the protein CASSWTTGSEPQHF.

The chain is built from TRBV5-6 and TRBJ1-2; TRBD1 might be the D (5 bases). The germline V and J ends were trimmed by 2 bases and 5 bases, with 7 bases remaining between them. Germline CDR1 reads SGHDT; CDR2 reads YYEEEE. This CDR3 region has 12 residues. Here the CDR3 DNA reads TGTGCCAGCAGCTTCGGGGCTTATGGCTACACCTTC. Translated: CASSFGAYGYTF.

DNA of the CDR3: TGCGCCAGCAGCCAAGCGAGGGGCACTGAAGCTTTCTTT. It yields the protein CASSQARGTEAFF. V usage is TRBV4-1 and J usage is TRBJ1-1, with D possibly matching TRBD1 (5 bases). V lost 1 base, J lost 4 bases, and 7 bases lay in between. The CDR3 is made up of 13 amino acids. The V gene's germline CDR1 is MGHRA and CDR2 YSYEKL.